This TCR beta chain emerged from a study of CD8 T cells in ankylosing spondylitis. One entry per CDR3 protein, called by TCRdb with MiXCR from the 5' RACE reads. The sample records around 91,000 distinct CDR3 sequences, roughly 8.5% being singletons. Study outcomes and limitations: Made up of eight or nine highly homologous variants, a TCR beta motif appeared characteristic of ankylosing spondylitis blood. From matched ankylosing spondylitis synovial fluid, disease-linked clones were reportedly recovered at significantly enriched levels.

This clonotype was counted many times. What it recognizes is unknown. This CDR3 has 13 amino acids. CDR1 is LGHDT, CDR2 YNNKEL, per germline (reference sequence). Trimming stripped 6 bases from V and 0 bases from J, with 6 bases between. The sequenced material came from blood, either unsorted or a sorted T cell fraction (not recorded which). The rearrangement joins TRBV3-1 to TRBJ2-1; unclear D gene. The sequence was collected from a male donor with ankylosing spondylitis. CDR3 region: CASSSSSYNEQFF. Here the CDR3 DNA reads TGTGCCAGCAGTTCTTCCTCCTACAATGAGCAGTTCTTC.